These 6 T cell receptor beta chains were sequenced from one sample in a study of control samples from healthy donors and cancer patients. Sequencing used immunoSEQ multiplex PCR; TCRdb keeps in-frame clones, though not all of them. This table has about 150,000 clones, almost 90% appearing once. Sequencing was done on a sample of blood. The receptors derive from a man aged 18 to 30 in good health.

This chain uses TRBV9 with TRBJ2-3; 7 bases agree with TRBD2. The CDR3 has 16 amino acids. Unmatched junction bases numbered 9, after V lost 3 bases and J lost 2 bases. Germline V CDR1 and CDR2: SGDLS, YYNGEE. The DNA of the CDR3 is TGTGCCAGCAGCGAACAAAGGGAGGGGTTCACAGATACGCAGTATTTT. Translating it yields CASSEQREGFTDTQYF.

CDR3 residues: CASSLIAPYEQYF. The CDR3 DNA reads as TGTGCCAGCAGCTTAATCGCTCCTTACGAGCAGTACTTC. The chain combines TRBV7-2 with TRBJ2-7; D unclear. The CDR3 runs 13 residues. The V end lost 2 bases, the J end lost 4 bases, and 9 bases lay between the germline ends. Germline CDR1 and CDR2: SGHTA and FQGNSA.

This chain links TRBV6-4 with TRBJ2-3; 9 bases fit TRBD2. V gave up 4 bases and J gave up 3 bases; unmatched junction bases: 5. From germline, CDR1 is MRHNA and CDR2 SNTAGT. CDR3 length: 15 amino acids. CDR3 loop: CASSAQTSGTDTQYF. CDR3 sequence (DNA): TGTGCCAGCAGTGCCCAGACTAGCGGTACAGATACGCAGTATTTT.

This rearrangement joins TRBV15 to TRBJ2-3; D gene uncertain. V gave up 0 bases and J gave up 2 bases, with 6 bases separating them. This CDR3 has 14 amino acids. CDR1 and CDR2 (germline): LNHNV, YYDKDF (reference sequence). The chain's CDR3 is CATSRDSFTDTQYF. The CDR3 DNA reads as TGTGCCACCAGCAGAGATAGCTTCACAGATACGCAGTATTTT.

The V call is TRBV28, the J call TRBJ1-2, with 7 nucleotides matching TRBD1. Germline assignment: CDR1 MDHEN and CDR2 SYDVKM. The junction had 2 bases not matched to a gene; V was cut back by 2 bases and J by 5 bases. CDR3 length equals 13 residues. The CDR3 region is CASSLQGEYGYTF. The CDR3, as DNA: TGTGCCAGCAGTTTACAGGGGGAGTATGGCTACACCTTC.

This clone showed up just once. The rearrangement joins TRBV18 to TRBJ1-3; TRBD1 might be the D (6 bases). The CDR3 covers 14 residues. The V gene lost 8 bases and the J gene lost 4 bases, with 15 bases spanning the gap. Looked up from germline, CDR1 is KGHSH and CDR2 is LQKENI. The CDR3 sequence is CASAPGTLGNTIYF. DNA of the CDR3: TGTGCCAGCGCGCCCGGGACACTCGGAAACACCATATATTTT.